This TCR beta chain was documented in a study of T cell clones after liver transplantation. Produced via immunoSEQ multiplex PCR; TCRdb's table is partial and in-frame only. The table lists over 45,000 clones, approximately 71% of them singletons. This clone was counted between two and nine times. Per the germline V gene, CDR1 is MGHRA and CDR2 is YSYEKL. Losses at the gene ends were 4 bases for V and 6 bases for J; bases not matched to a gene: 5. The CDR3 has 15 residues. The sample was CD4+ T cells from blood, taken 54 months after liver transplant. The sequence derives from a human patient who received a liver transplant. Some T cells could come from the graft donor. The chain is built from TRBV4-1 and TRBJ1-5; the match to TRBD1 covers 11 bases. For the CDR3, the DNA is TGCGCCAGCAGCCCCGGACAGGGGGCGGGTCAGCCCCAGCATTTT. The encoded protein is CASSPGQGAGQPQHF.